These 29 T cell receptor beta chains were sequenced from one sample in a study of molecular identifiers for immune sequencing clone quantification (dated by TCRdb to between 2018 and 2020). Receptors were amplified or captured by PCR. The sample was run on a NextSeq 500. The public reads were reanalyzed by TCRdb: fastp trimming at Q25, MiXCR alignment, in-frame beta chains only. Records with the same CDR3 protein are collapsed into one entry carrying the most frequent genes and DNA. This sample comprises about 630,000 distinct CDR3 sequences, about 25% of them detected only once. The ten top clones hold about 0.84% of the sample. The sample was naive CD8+ T cells from blood, with Jurkat cell RNA spiked in. The label giving this sample's cell subset or site can be read as: FACS-sorted CD8+CD4-CCR7+CD45RA+ naive T cells. The receptor source for this set is a human donor in good health. Some libraries in this study had Jurkat cell RNA spiked in.

This sequence joins TRBV4-1 and TRBJ1-2; no firm D call. V gave up 0 bases and J gave up 1 base, with 6 bases separating them. The CDR3 consists of 14 residues. Germline V gives CDR1 MGHRA, CDR2 YSYEKL. This CDR3 is CASSQEARNYGYTF. For the CDR3, the DNA is TGCGCCAGCAGCCAAGAAGCTCGTAACTATGGCTACACCTTC.

This clonotype occurred many times. V is TRBV28 and J is TRBJ1-1; 9 nucleotides match TRBD1. Losses at the gene ends were 5 bases for V and 1 base for J; bases not matched to a gene: 2. Germline CDR1 MDHEN, CDR2 SYDVKM. The CDR3 sequence is 14 residues long. CDR3 sequence (DNA): TGTGCCAGCAGTAGGGACAGGGCGAACACTGAAGCTTTCTTT. This codes for CASSRDRANTEAFF.

As concerns this clonotype: This could be a read error, since a much larger clone is one nucleotide away. The conserved phenylalanine or tryptophan is not found at the CDR3 terminus, so this likely reflects a read error. The V call is TRBV29-1, the J call TRBJ1-3; 7 bases map to TRBD1. CDR3 length equals 14 residues. Germline V CDR1 and CDR2: SQVTM, ANQGSEA. Trimming removed 6 bases from V and 1 base from J; junction bases left unmatched: 6. The CDR3: CSVQTGESGNTIYS. CDR3 coding DNA: TGCAGCGTACAAACAGGGGAGTCTGGAAACACCATATATTCT.

The V and J genes are TRBV24-1 and TRBJ2-5; TRBD1 might be the D (7 bases). CDR1 and CDR2 (germline): KGHDR, SFDVKD. V was trimmed by 3 bases and J by 4 bases, leaving 23 bases between them. CDR3 size: 18 residues. DNA of the CDR3: TGTGCCACCAGTGATCCCCTCGCTGGAGGGGGCTTGGGAGAGACCCAGTACTTC. This sequence encodes CATSDPLAGGGLGETQYF.

This clonotype turned up a few times. The genes are TRBV28 and TRBJ2-7; TRBD2 aligns across 9 bases. CDR3 length: 15 residues. Germline lookup yields CDR1 MDHEN and CDR2 SYDVKM. The J segment lost 3 bases and the V segment lost 5 bases, leaving 8 bases of the junction unmatched. The DNA for the CDR3 is TGTGCCAGCAGTCCGCGACTAGCGGATGTCTACGAGCAGTACTTC. Amino acid sequence: CASSPRLADVYEQYF.

This clonotype was detected ten times or more. The chain has TRBV28 and TRBJ2-7, with 9 bases fitting TRBD2. This CDR3 comprises 16 residues. With V trimmed by 5 bases and J by 4 bases, 12 bases remained unmatched. Germline assignment: CDR1 MDHEN and CDR2 SYDVKM. CDR3 residues: CASSGTGMGLAYEQYF. The CDR3 nucleotides read TGTGCCAGCAGTGGAACAGGGATGGGACTAGCATACGAGCAGTACTTC.

V usage is TRBV18 and J usage is TRBJ2-2, with TRBD1 matching over 8 bases. CDR1 KGHSH and CDR2 LQKENI come from the germline V gene. The V segment lost 0 bases and the J segment 0 bases; nucleotides outside the gene matches: 0. This CDR3 has 16 residues. The CDR3, as DNA: TGTGCCAGCTCACCACCGACAGGGGCGAACACCGGGGAGCTGTTTTTT. Translating gives CASSPPTGANTGELFF. The full variable domain, rest sourced from reference TRBV18 and TRBJ2-2, is NAGVMQNPRHLVRRRGQEARLRCSPMKGHSHVYWYRQLPEEGLKFMVYLQKENIIDESGMPKERFSAEFPKEGPSILRIQQVVRGDSAAYFCASSPPTGANTGELFFGEGSRLTVL.

This clonotype turned up a few times. One junction end disagrees with the germline gene, perhaps due to a read error. CDR3 nucleotides: TGTGCCAGCAGCCTAAACGCAAATCAGCTCCAGCATTTT. It yields the protein CASSLNANQLQHF. The chain joins TRBV27 to TRBJ1-5; D ambiguous. The CDR3 is 13 amino acids. CDR1 is MNHEY and CDR2 is SMNVEV in the germline V gene (reference sequence).

Comments on this clonotype: A read error may explain this, as a much larger clone is one base away. This sequence joins TRBV12-3 or TRBV12-4 and TRBJ1-1; the D is unclear. The CDR3 length is 12 residues. CDR3 bases: TGTGGCAGCAGTCTCGGGTTCACTGAAGCTTTCTTT. Its translation is CGSSLGFTEAFF.

The V and J genes are TRBV29-1 and TRBJ2-3; D ambiguous. Per germline, CDR1 SQVTM and CDR2 ANQGSEA. The CDR3 extends over 15 amino acids. V lost 3 bases and J lost 4, with 17 bases in between. As DNA, the CDR3 is TGCAGCGTTGACGGGCTCCCCCGGCGCGCAGATACGCAGTATTTT. It encodes CSVDGLPRRADTQYF.

This clonotype was counted many times. This chain uses TRBV6-2 or TRBV6-3 with TRBJ2-7; no reliable D call. The CDR3 loop spans 13 amino acids. Germline V CDR1 and CDR2: MNHEY, SVGEGT. V shed 8 bases and J shed 0 bases, with 11 bases lying between them. This chain's CDR3 is CASDLGVSYEQYF. CDR3 nucleotides: TGTGCCAGCGACCTTGGAGTCTCCTACGAGCAGTACTTC.

The sample holds many counts of this clonotype. The chain uses TRBV7-6 and TRBJ2-3, with D perhaps TRBD1 (5 bases). The ends were cut back, 2 bases at V and 4 bases at J, with 13 bases in the middle. The CDR3 has 15 amino acids. Germline CDR1 reads SGHVS; CDR2 reads FNYEAQ. CDR3 sequence: CASSLYLGQADTQYF. As DNA, the CDR3 is TGTGCCAGCAGCTTATACTTGGGGCAGGCAGATACGCAGTATTTT.

This clonotype was seen a handful of times. The chain uses TRBV20-1 and TRBJ2-7; possibly TRBD2 for D (6 bases). Germline V lookup: CDR1 DFQATT, CDR2 SNEGSKA (reference sequence). The CDR3 is 15 residues long. V was cut by 2 bases and J by 0 bases, with 14 bases left in between. Here the CDR3 reads CSARLLAEFSYEQYF. The DNA for the CDR3 is TGCAGTGCTAGACTCTTAGCGGAGTTCTCCTACGAGCAGTACTTC.

Points on this clonotype: One end of the junction varies from germline; a read error may be responsible. V gene TRBV12-3 or TRBV12-4 combines with J gene TRBJ1-6; maybe TRBD1 (6 bases). The CDR3 has 15 residues. The CDR3: CASSFRDTNNSSLHF. The CDR3 DNA is TGTGCCAGCAGTTTCCGGGACACCAATAATTCATCCCTCCACTTT.

This clonotype was observed a handful of times. This sequence joins TRBV28 and TRBJ1-2; 9 bases are a match to TRBD1. The CDR3 contains 14 residues. Germline V gives CDR1 MDHEN, CDR2 SYDVKM. Trimming cost V 6 bases and J 1 base; bases outside gene matches: 3. The CDR3 DNA is TGTGCCAGCAGGGGGACAGGGAGTAACTATGGCTACACCTTC. Protein: CASRGTGSNYGYTF.

J is TRBJ2-5 and V is TRBV12-3 or TRBV12-4; D is unresolved. The V end was cut by 6 bases, the J end by 4 bases, with 15 bases between. The CDR3 runs to 14 residues. CDR3 bases: TGTGCCAGCAGCCAAACAGAGTTGGGAGAGACCCAGTACTTC. This sequence encodes CASSQTELGETQYF.

This clonotype was recorded many times. The gene calls are TRBV5-5 and TRBJ2-7; perhaps TRBD1 as D (6 bases). Trimming stripped 0 bases from V and 4 bases from J, with 11 bases between. The germline gives CDR1 SGHKS, CDR2 YYEKEE (reference sequence). The CDR3 loop spans 14 amino acids. CDR3 residues: CASSLDLTGYEQYF. CDR3 nucleotide sequence: TGTGCCAGCAGCTTGGACCTTACAGGGTACGAGCAGTACTTC.

This clonotype showed up many times. J is TRBJ2-6 and V is TRBV28; possible D gene TRBD1, 5 bases. Trimming stripped 3 bases from V and 6 bases from J, with 6 bases between. CDR3 length: 13 amino acids. Germline assignment: CDR1 MDHEN and CDR2 SYDVKM. The CDR3 region is CASSFGQANVLTF. CDR3 coding DNA: TGTGCCAGCAGTTTTGGACAGGCCAACGTCCTGACTTTC.

At least ten counts were recorded for this clonotype. The chain couples TRBV28 to TRBJ1-1, with D unresolved. Germline V gene lookup returns CDR1 MDHEN and CDR2 SYDVKM. The CDR3 covers 13 residues. The ends were cut back, 3 bases at V and 3 bases at J, with 8 bases in the middle. The CDR3 DNA reads TGTGCCAGCAGTTTGATGATTCACACTGAAGCTTTCTTT. Its protein is CASSLMIHTEAFF.

This clonotype was counted between two and nine times. This chain links TRBV19 with TRBJ2-2; a possible D gene is TRBD1 (5 bases). V was pared by 0 bases and J by 4 bases, with 12 bases between. The germline gives CDR1 LNHDA, CDR2 SQIVND (reference sequence). The CDR3 covers 16 residues. The CDR3 loop is CASSIDTGRPTGELFF. As DNA, the CDR3 is TGTGCCAGTAGTATAGATACAGGCCGACCCACCGGGGAGCTGTTTTTT.

Many counts were recorded for this clonotype. This sequence joins TRBV20-1 and TRBJ2-3, with 10 positions matching TRBD1. With 5 bases clipped from V and 1 base from J, the junction kept 21 bases outside the gene matches. The length of the CDR3 is 20 residues. Per germline, CDR1 DFQATT and CDR2 SNEGSKA (reference sequence). The CDR3 is CSAGPDRGRRGEDGTDTQYF. CDR3 nucleotides: TGCAGTGCTGGCCCTGACAGGGGGCGCCGAGGGGAGGATGGCACAGATACGCAGTATTTT.

This clonotype was recorded many times. This chain uses TRBV5-1 with TRBJ1-2, with TRBD1 as a possible D gene (6 bases). Trimming took off 4 bases at V and 2 bases at J, with 12 bases between the two ends. From germline, CDR1 is SGHRS and CDR2 YFSETQ. The CDR3 has 14 amino acids. For the CDR3, the DNA is TGCGCCAGCAGCCCGCCACAGGGCAACTATGGCTACACCTTC. Protein product: CASSPPQGNYGYTF.

This clonotype was seen only a few times. This chain joins TRBV5-1 and TRBJ2-7, with a possible D match to TRBD2 (5 bases). V lost 5 bases and J 3 bases, leaving 18 bases between the germline ends. Germline CDR1 and CDR2: SGHRS and YFSETQ. The CDR3 is 15 residues long. This chain's CDR3 is CASRGGPTSNYEQYF. The CDR3 nucleotides are TGCGCCAGCAGAGGAGGACCGACATCAAACTACGAGCAGTACTTC.

This clonotype has ten or more counts. The V and J genes are TRBV2 and TRBJ1-2; D not certain. Germline lookup yields CDR1 SNHLY and CDR2 FYNNEI. V gave up 4 bases and J gave up 4 bases, with 7 bases separating them. The CDR3 is made up of 12 amino acids. The DNA of the CDR3 is TGTGCCAGCAGTGCAGGCGGCTATGGCTACACCTTC. This encodes CASSAGGYGYTF.

This clonotype occurred a few times. This chain joins TRBV3-2 and TRBJ2-5; TRBD2 reflects the table's D call only, with no check against the DNA. TRBV3-2 is noted as a pseudogene. This CDR3 is built from 16 residues. The CDR3 DNA reads as TGTGCCAGCAGGAAAACTAGCGGCCGGTACCAAGAGACCCAGTACTTC. Translation gives CASRKTSGRYQETQYF.

This clonotype showed up just a few times. This sequence joins TRBV7-9 and TRBJ1-2, with D possibly being TRBD1 (6 bases). The germline CDR1 and CDR2 sequences are SEHNR and FQNEAQ (reference sequence). The V end was cut by 3 bases, the J end by 6 bases, with 11 bases between. CDR3 length: 13 amino acids. CDR3 in DNA: TGTGCCAGCAGCTTTGTCAGGGGCGATGGCTACACCTTC. The encoded protein is CASSFVRGDGYTF.

On this clonotype: Since a much larger clone is just one base distant, this may be a read error. V gene TRBV6-6 combines with J gene TRBJ1-1; possibly TRBD1 for D (5 bases). V lost 2 bases and J lost 6, with 16 bases in between. The CDR3 contains 15 residues. Germline V lookup: CDR1 MNHNY, CDR2 SVGAGI (reference sequence). CDR3 amino acids: CASSYGAGPNAEAFF. The CDR3 DNA sequence: TGTGCCAGCAGTTACGGGGCCGGTCCTAACGCTGAAGCTTTCTTT.

The table lists this clonotype with a few counts. The chain carries TRBV30 and TRBJ2-5; tentatively, D is TRBD1 (6 bases). Looked up from germline, CDR1 is GTSNPN and CDR2 is SVGIG (reference sequence). The V and J ends lost 3 bases and 7 bases respectively, with 18 bases between them. The CDR3 contains 14 residues. This CDR3 reads CAWSSRQAWGTQYF. CDR3 DNA sequence: TGTGCCTGGAGCTCGAGACAGGCCTGGGGGACCCAGTACTTC.

This clonotype was seen at least ten times. This chain uses TRBV4-3 with TRBJ1-1, with 9 bases aligning to TRBD1. The CDR3 runs to 18 residues. Germline CDR1 is LGHNA and CDR2 is YSLEER. Losses at the gene ends were 3 bases for V and 1 base for J; bases not matched to a gene: 12. Written as DNA, the CDR3 is TGCGCCAGCAGCCAGATGTCGGGACAGGGCTCGTGGAACACTGAAGCTTTCTTT. This gives the protein CASSQMSGQGSWNTEAFF.